This T cell receptor (beta chain) came from a study of beta chain features in type 1 diabetes (dated by TCRdb to 2016 to 2019). With regard to the full study: No differences in mean age, gender distribution, total cell number or subset yield were found between patients and healthy donors. A total of roughly 100 million sorted cells were examined across all samples, and RNA yield correlated strongly with the number of cells per subset. The study compared the TCRB repertoires of sorted circulating CD4+ T cell subsets in recently diagnosed type 1 diabetes patients with those in matched healthy donors. Naive and central memory subsets were obtained from all 30 or so donors, but regulatory and stem cell-like memory subsets were isolated from only 8 patients and roughly 8 healthy donors.

In the case of this clone: What this receptor recognizes is not known. Per-nucleotide qualities are absent, and no much larger clonotype sits a single base away.

Overall study outcomes, separate from this receptor: Because the HLA sub-analyses included only small numbers of individuals, any influence of HLA type on TCRB rearrangement was left unresolved. At VDJ recombination sites, type 1 diabetes patients had fewer insertions and more deleted nucleotides, which implies abnormalities in thymic rearrangement. Naive, central memory and regulatory TCRB repertoires appeared to be more similar among patients than among healthy donors. In all four CD4+ subsets, TCRB CDR3 length was moderately but significantly shorter in type 1 diabetes patients. Because cDNA was sequenced instead of genomic DNA, highly expressing activated cells could be over-represented, though the groups showed no difference in activation or CD3 levels. PCR might favor shorter templates, but patient and control samples were amplified and corrected together, so any skew would affect both groups equally.

A single peripheral blood draw of around 120 mL on average was collected from each donor into heparinised tubes. Using a panel that included CD45RO, CCR7, CD25, CD127, CD95 and CD27, naive, central memory, regulatory and stem cell-like memory CD4+ T cells were sorted on a BD FACSAria II. Purity was above 95% for every sorted population. PBMCs were separated immediately by Lymphoprep density gradient centrifugation and were stained directly, without being cultured. So that batch effects would be minimized, each experiment stained and sorted samples in pairs, pairing one healthy donor with one patient. All of the isolated RNA was reverse transcribed with the High Capacity cDNA Reverse Transcription Kit, so expressed TCRB transcripts were sequenced. Deep immunoSEQ sequencing was applied to naive, central memory and regulatory T cell samples, giving an average of about 3.6 million total reads per sample. After sorted cells were lysed in RLT buffer, RNA was extracted with DNase-treated RNeasy Micro or Mini kits, with the choice depending on cell number. Each cell subset was processed separately to prevent cross-contamination, with patient and healthy donor samples processed together. The immunoSEQ multiplex PCR was used to amplify TCRB sequences from cDNA, yielding 87-bp fragments that span the CDR3 region. Sequencing of the amplicons was performed on the Illumina HiSeq platform. Turning to the authors' computational methods: Synthetic template baselines were used to correct PCR bias computationally, reads within Hamming distance 2 were collapsed together, and singletons that could not be merged were discarded. Reads were aligned against IMGT so that V, D and J genes, CDR3 length and insertions or deletions at six rearrangement sites could be assigned. Within each subset, clonotype counts were normalized to sorted cell number, and only after that were true diversity and Gini coefficients computed with the tcR R package. The overlap coefficient, calculated on TCRB nucleotide sequences, was used to measure repertoire sharing. Out-of-frame TCRB sequences from naive cells were analyzed to stand in for the pre-selection repertoire. TCRdb re-hosts the immuneACCESS table, in-frame sequences only. Its copies lack some clones; in the studies checked, an unresolved V gene accounts for under half of them, and the cause for the rest is not known. D and trimming were read from the DNA, whereas the V and J calls and clone size are those reported in that table. The sample table holds 600,000 to 650,000 clones, of which 15% to 17% were seen once. The ten most abundant clones make up 0.07% to 0.095% of the sample.

The sample consisted of naive CD4+ T cells from blood. The sample's cell subset or site label, decoded: true naive CD4+ T cells. This TCR was sampled from a man between 18 and 29 years old in good health.

The nucleotide sequence reads as follows: TGTGCCATCAGTGAGTCGACGGGTGAGCAGTTCTTC. It is translated as CAISESTGEQFF. The chain was built from TRBV10-3 and TRBJ2-1; the D gene remains uncertain. The germline V gene supplies CDR1 ENHRY and CDR2 SYGVKD. The CDR3, cysteine through phenylalanine, is 12 amino acids long. The only DNA kept is the CDR3, 36 bases in frame from the first base. V and J lose 0 bases and 9 bases, and a span of 6 bases separates them.